The following is a TCR beta chain sequence with its context. The antigen is undetermined. The data are from a study of blood T cells in healthy people across ages. Study findings and constraints: TCR beta diversity tracked closely with naive T cell percentage. Investigators treated diversity estimates from one million T cells as underestimates.

Germline loops: CDR1 SEHNR, CDR2 FQNEAQ (reference sequence). The CDR3 extends over 18 amino acids. V was cut by 1 base and J by 3 bases, with 20 bases left in between. A second PCR, run for about 7 to 11 cycles, used a sample-barcoded 5' primer plus a J-beta primer mix. TCRdb re-called the 5' RACE reads through MiXCR, storing one row per CDR3 protein. Of 1.5 million or so distinct CDR3 sequences listed, roughly 43% are singletons. Each sample used at least 6.5 million PBMCs. A minimum of 5.5 micrograms of total RNA was extracted per sample. The sequence was collected from a young woman in good health. The sample comprised blood. The chain has TRBV7-9 and TRBJ2-3, with D possibly being TRBD1 or TRBD2 (5 bases each). CDR3 in amino acids: CASSLVETRDQRTDTQYF. Here the CDR3 DNA reads TGTGCCAGCAGCTTAGTCGAGACCCGGGACCAACGGACAGATACGCAGTATTTT.